This is a list of T cell receptor beta chains from one sample in a study of T cell responses to AZD1222 COVID-19 vaccine. TCRdb keeps only in-frame clones here, not all; method: immunoSEQ multiplex PCR. The data contain some 150,000 clones, 75% to 95% of them singletons. The sample was peripheral blood, taken on day 0 of AZD1222 vaccination. The receptors here all came from an adult in good health. Each CDR3 is given with its conserved first and last residue. Each record gives: CDR3 DNA, CDR3 protein, D gene, J gene, V gene, clone size. The D gene is left open where the match is weak. Not all rows give a size; the values are once, few, many and, for expanded clones, a class.

CDR3nt: TGTGCCAGTAGTATCTCAGGGAGCTACGAGCAGTACTTC
CDR3aa: CASSISGSYEQYF
d_gene: NA
j_gene: TRBJ2-7
v_gene: TRBV19
abundance: NA

CDR3nt: TGCAGCGTTGGGCTATTAGCCTATGAGCAGTTCTTC
CDR3aa: CSVGLLAYEQFF
d_gene: NA
j_gene: TRBJ2-1
v_gene: TRBV29-1
abundance: NA

CDR3nt: TGTGCCAGCAGCATTTCCTACGAGCAGTACTTC
CDR3aa: CASSISYEQYF
d_gene: NA
j_gene: TRBJ2-7
v_gene: TRBV7-9
abundance: NA

CDR3nt: TGTGCCAGCAGTCCCGGGAACAGGTACGACGAGCAGTACTTC
CDR3aa: CASSPGNRYDEQYF
d_gene: NA
j_gene: TRBJ2-7
v_gene: TRBV6-5
abundance: NA

CDR3nt: TGTGCCAGTAGTATGGACAGGGATCAGCCCCAGCATTTT
CDR3aa: CASSMDRDQPQHF
d_gene: TRBD1
j_gene: TRBJ1-5
v_gene: TRBV19
abundance: NA

CDR3nt: TGTGCCAGCAGCTTGACAGACCGAGGAGAAAAACTGTTTTTT
CDR3aa: CASSLTDRGEKLFF
d_gene: NA
j_gene: TRBJ1-4
v_gene: TRBV7-9
abundance: few

CDR3nt: TGTGCCAGCAGTTTTCTAGCGGACCTCCTGAGCTCCTACAATGAGCAGTTCTTC
CDR3aa: CASSFLADLLSSYNEQFF
d_gene: TRBD2
j_gene: TRBJ2-1
v_gene: TRBV28
abundance: NA

CDR3nt: TGTGCCAGCAGCTTAATCGGGACAGGGAACTACGAGCAGTACTTC
CDR3aa: CASSLIGTGNYEQYF
d_gene: TRBD1
j_gene: TRBJ2-7
v_gene: TRBV7-2
abundance: NA

CDR3nt: TGTGCCAGCTCACCGGGCCTTAATGAAAAACTGTTTTTT
CDR3aa: CASSPGLNEKLFF
d_gene: NA
j_gene: TRBJ1-4
v_gene: TRBV18
abundance: NA

CDR3nt: TGCGCCAGCAGCTTGGGAGTCTCTAATTCACCCCTCCACTTT
CDR3aa: CASSLGVSNSPLHF
d_gene: NA
j_gene: TRBJ1-6
v_gene: TRBV5-1
abundance: NA

CDR3nt: TGTGCCAGCAGCGTAGGGGATGACTATGGCTACACCTTC
CDR3aa: CASSVGDDYGYTF
d_gene: NA
j_gene: TRBJ1-2
v_gene: TRBV9
abundance: few

CDR3nt: TGCGCCAGCAGCCAGACTGAGAGCTCCTACAATGAGCAGTTCTTC
CDR3aa: CASSQTESSYNEQFF
d_gene: NA
j_gene: TRBJ2-1
v_gene: TRBV4-3
abundance: NA

CDR3nt: TGCGCCAGCAGCCAAGAAGTCGGAGGTTCCCTGTATGGCTACACCTTC
CDR3aa: CASSQEVGGSLYGYTF
d_gene: NA
j_gene: TRBJ1-2
v_gene: TRBV4-3
abundance: NA

CDR3nt: TGTGCCAGTAGTTTATCGACAGGGAACACTGAAGCTTTCTTT
CDR3aa: CASSLSTGNTEAFF
d_gene: NA
j_gene: TRBJ1-1
v_gene: TRBV19
abundance: NA

CDR3nt: TGCGCCAGCAGCTTGGCCGAGGGTAACTATGGCTACACCTTC
CDR3aa: CASSLAEGNYGYTF
d_gene: NA
j_gene: TRBJ1-2
v_gene: TRBV5-1
abundance: NA

CDR3nt: TGTGCCAGCAGCTTAGAGGGGGGCGACGAGCAGTACTTC
CDR3aa: CASSLEGGDEQYF
d_gene: NA
j_gene: TRBJ2-7
v_gene: TRBV7-9
abundance: NA

CDR3nt: TGTGCCAGCAGCTTAGTAACAGTAACCGGGGAGCTGTTTTTT
CDR3aa: CASSLVTVTGELFF
d_gene: NA
j_gene: TRBJ2-2
v_gene: TRBV7-9
abundance: NA

CDR3nt: TGTGCCACCAGCACCCGAGAAAGGGGGGACACCGGGGAGCTGTTTTTT
CDR3aa: CATSTRERGDTGELFF
d_gene: NA
j_gene: TRBJ2-2
v_gene: TRBV15
abundance: NA

CDR3nt: TGTGCCAGCAGCTTACCTAAAAGCCATAGCGGAAGTACTTACGAGCAGTACTTC
CDR3aa: CASSLPKSHSGSTYEQYF
d_gene: NA
j_gene: TRBJ2-7
v_gene: TRBV7-8
abundance: NA

CDR3nt: TGTGCCAGCAGCTTAACGGGACTAGCCAATGAGCAGTTCTTC
CDR3aa: CASSLTGLANEQFF
d_gene: TRBD2
j_gene: TRBJ2-1
v_gene: TRBV7-9
abundance: NA

CDR3nt: TGTGCCAGCAGTTATTTTGGCGGGAGAATTCCAGATACGCAGTATTTT
CDR3aa: CASSYFGGRIPDTQYF
d_gene: TRBD2
j_gene: TRBJ2-3
v_gene: TRBV6-5
abundance: once

CDR3nt: TGTGCCAGCAGCCAAGATCAGGTGCCTAACTATGGCTACACCTTC
CDR3aa: CASSQDQVPNYGYTF
d_gene: NA
j_gene: TRBJ1-2
v_gene: TRBV3-1/TRBV3-2
abundance: once

CDR3nt: TGTGCCAGCAGTGCAGGGGCCTACGAGCAGTACTTC
CDR3aa: CASSAGAYEQYF
d_gene: NA
j_gene: TRBJ2-7
v_gene: TRBV25-1
abundance: NA

CDR3nt: TGTGCCAGCTCACAACGACAGGGTCTTAACTATGGCTACACCTTC
CDR3aa: CASSQRQGLNYGYTF
d_gene: TRBD1
j_gene: TRBJ1-2
v_gene: TRBV18
abundance: NA

CDR3nt: TGCGCCAGCAGCTTGGGAGCGGGCAGTAGTGAGCAGTACTTC
CDR3aa: CASSLGAGSSEQYF
d_gene: NA
j_gene: TRBJ2-7
v_gene: TRBV5-1
abundance: NA

CDR3nt: TGCAGCGTGTCGGGACAGATTAACACTGAAGCTTTCTTT
CDR3aa: CSVSGQINTEAFF
d_gene: TRBD1
j_gene: TRBJ1-1
v_gene: TRBV29-1
abundance: once

CDR3nt: TGTGCCAGCAGTTTACAGGGGGACACTGAAGCTTTCTTT
CDR3aa: CASSLQGDTEAFF
d_gene: TRBD1
j_gene: TRBJ1-1
v_gene: TRBV27
abundance: NA